These 16 T cell receptor beta chains originate from one sample sequenced in a study of T cells in Graves' hyperthyroidism and ophthalmopathy. The source material, RNA transcripts, was used to amplify TCR beta CDR3 regions. First-round RT-PCR targeting the TCR CDR3 was performed with the HTBI primer set. TCRdb re-derived calls from the multiplex PCR reads in MiXCR, one entry per CDR3 protein. The sample consists of 300,000 to 500,000 distinct CDR3 sequences, 14% to 15% of them appearing once. The sequenced material came from blood. Receptors originate from a woman aged 25 to 39 with Graves' hyperthyroidism.

This chain connects TRBV4-1 to TRBJ1-4; the D gene is possibly TRBD1 (6 bases). Trimming pared 4 bases from V and 4 bases from J, leaving 13 bases between. CDR3 length: 15 amino acids. Looked up from germline, CDR1 is MGHRA and CDR2 is YSYEKL. The CDR3 spells CASSLGGAVNEKLFF. Here the CDR3 DNA reads TGCGCCAGCAGCCTAGGGGGGGCAGTTAATGAAAAACTGTTTTTT.

To note about this clonotype: This clone may be a read error of a much larger clone one base away. The rearrangement uses TRBV27 and TRBJ2-1; perhaps TRBD2 as D (6 bases). CDR1 is MNHEY and CDR2 is SMNVEV in the germline V gene (reference sequence). V lost 1 base and J 5 bases, leaving 15 bases between the germline ends. The CDR3 contains 16 residues. The CDR3 DNA follows: TGTGCCAGCAGTTTATTGGGGGGTAGGTCCCACAATGAGCAGTTCTTC. Encoded protein: CASSLLGGRSHNEQFF.

Many counts were recorded for this clonotype. The chain recombines TRBV12-3 or TRBV12-4 with TRBJ2-1; 9 bases align to TRBD1. Trimming at V came to 6 bases and at J to 4 bases, leaving 7 bases not matched to a gene. There are 15 residues in the CDR3. The CDR3 sequence: CASRLQGAFYNEQFF. CDR3 nucleotides: TGTGCCAGCAGATTACAGGGGGCTTTTTACAATGAGCAGTTCTTC.

This clonotype was seen only a few times. The genes are TRBV18 and TRBJ2-1; TRBD2 matches 8 bases. J gave up 9 bases and V 1 base, and 8 bases lay outside the gene matches. Germline CDR1 reads KGHSH; CDR2 reads LQKENI. This CDR3 is 15 amino acids long. For the CDR3, the DNA is TGTGCCAGCTCACCACAACTAGCGGATGAGGGTGAGCAGTTCTTC. It yields the protein CASSPQLADEGEQFF.

This clonotype was counted many times. The J gene is TRBJ2-7, the V gene TRBV20-1; 11 bases match TRBD2. The junction had 3 bases not matched to a gene; V was cut back by 3 bases and J by 2 bases. CDR1 is DFQATT and CDR2 is SNEGSKA in the germline V gene (reference sequence). The CDR3 is made up of 14 amino acids. Here the CDR3 reads CSARVAGGPYEQYF. CDR3 DNA sequence: TGCAGTGCTAGGGTAGCGGGAGGGCCCTACGAGCAGTACTTC.

This clonotype has a single count. Germline and junction disagree at one end, which may indicate a read error. The chain carries TRBV7-9 and TRBJ2-1, with 7 bases lining up with TRBD2. This CDR3 contains 15 residues. CDR1 and CDR2 (germline): SEHNR, FQNEAQ (reference sequence). The CDR3 loop is CASSGGGGMNNEQSF. The CDR3 DNA follows: TGTGCCAGCAGCGGCGGGGGAGGAATGAACAATGAGCAGTCCTTC. Full variable domain (missing parts from reference TRBV7-9 and TRBJ2-1): DTGVSQNPRHKITKRGQNVTFRCDPISEHNRLYWYRQTLGQGPEFLTYFQNEAQLEKSRLLSDRFSAERPKGSFSTLEIQRTEQGDSAMYLCASSGGGGMNNEQSFGPGTRLTVL.

This clonotype was picked up a small number of times. The CDR3, as DNA: TGTGCCAGTAGTGTGGGGACTCAAAGGAGCAATCAGCCCCAGCATTTT. Its translation: CASSVGTQRSNQPQHF. V is TRBV19 and J is TRBJ1-5; D perhaps matches TRBD1 (5 bases). Germline CDR1 reads LNHDA; CDR2 reads SQIVND (reference sequence). Trimming left V 5 bases short and J 1 base short, with 15 bases between. The CDR3 loop spans 16 amino acids.

The chain combines TRBV7-9 with TRBJ1-1; a weak D match, TRBD1 (5 bases). Trimming left V 1 base short and J 6 bases short, with 18 bases between. CDR1 and CDR2 from the germline V gene are SEHNR and FQNEAQ (reference sequence). The CDR3 is made up of 16 amino acids. The CDR3 spells CASSLGLGEGLSEAFF. The CDR3 region has the DNA TGTGCCAGCAGCTTAGGTCTTGGGGAGGGACTCTCTGAAGCTTTCTTT. Using reference TRBV7-9 and TRBJ1-1 for the parts outside the CDR3, the full variable domain is DTGVSQNPRHKITKRGQNVTFRCDPISEHNRLYWYRQTLGQGPEFLTYFQNEAQLEKSRLLSDRFSAERPKGSFSTLEIQRTEQGDSAMYLCASSLGLGEGLSEAFFGQGTRLTVV.

The chain is built from TRBV11-2 and TRBJ2-7; tentative D call: TRBD1 (5 bases). Germline loops: CDR1 SGHAT, CDR2 FQNNGV. The CDR3 totals 12 residues. V shed 4 bases and J shed 9 bases, with 13 bases lying between them. The CDR3 is CASSYNRGGQYF. The CDR3 DNA follows: TGTGCCAGCAGCTATAATAGGGGCGGGCAGTACTTC.

This clonotype was observed at least ten times. This rearrangement joins TRBV7-8 to TRBJ1-2, with D possibly TRBD1 on 6 matching bases. The V and J ends lost 5 bases and 6 bases respectively, with 16 bases between them. The CDR3 is 14 amino acids. The germline V gene has CDR1 SGHVS and CDR2 FQNEAQ. This CDR3 reads CASSAIQGLDGYTF. CDR3 bases: TGTGCCAGCAGCGCGATACAGGGACTCGATGGCTACACCTTC.

This clonotype was found many times. J is TRBJ2-7 and V is TRBV6-1; D possibly corresponds to TRBD2 (6 bases). V dropped 2 bases and J dropped 2 bases, with 16 bases sitting between them. Per germline, CDR1 MNHNS and CDR2 SASEGT. The CDR3 is 16 residues long. The CDR3 here is CASSEFPGLAPYEQYF. The CDR3 DNA reads TGTGCCAGCAGTGAATTCCCGGGGCTAGCGCCCTACGAGCAGTACTTC.

This clonotype was counted at least ten times. This chain links TRBV7-9 with TRBJ2-7, with D possibly TRBD2 on 6 matching bases. Germline loops: CDR1 SEHNR, CDR2 FQNEAQ (reference sequence). Between the trimmed V and J ends, which lost 5 bases and 3 bases, there was a span of 8 bases. The CDR3 is 12 amino acids. CDR3 residues: CASSGGVYEQYF. The CDR3 coding sequence is TGTGCCAGCAGCGGAGGGGTCTACGAGCAGTACTTC.

The gene calls are TRBV29-1 and TRBJ2-3, with D tentatively TRBD2 (6 bases). The CDR3 runs to 11 residues. The germline gives CDR1 SQVTM, CDR2 ANQGSEA. Trimming pared 3 bases from V and 5 bases from J, leaving 6 bases between. For the CDR3, the DNA is TGCAGCGTTGACGGGGGAGATACGCAGTATTTT. This sequence encodes CSVDGGDTQYF.

This clonotype has just a few counts. J is TRBJ2-7 and V is TRBV19; no reliable D call. This CDR3 spans 13 amino acids. CDR1 is LNHDA, CDR2 SQIVND, per germline (reference sequence). Trimming left V 4 bases short and J 2 bases short, with 9 bases between. CDR3 in amino acids: CASSTVAAYEQYF. CDR3 bases: TGTGCCAGTAGTACAGTGGCTGCCTACGAGCAGTACTTC.

This chain connects TRBV6-1 to TRBJ1-1; perhaps TRBD1 as D (6 bases). This CDR3 has 14 residues. The germline gives CDR1 MNHNS, CDR2 SASEGT. The ends were cut back, 6 bases at V and 8 bases at J, with 19 bases in the middle. CDR3 protein: CASRNMGLGGEAFF. CDR3 nucleotide sequence: TGTGCCAGCAGAAACATGGGACTCGGGGGCGAAGCTTTCTTT.

The CDR3 nucleotides are TGTGCCAGCAGTGAAATCCGGGGCCGGGAAGCTTTCTTT. Encoded protein: CASSEIRGREAFF. This chain links TRBV6-1 with TRBJ1-1; D possibly corresponds to TRBD1 (5 bases). Looked up from germline, CDR1 is MNHNS and CDR2 is SASEGT. This CDR3 has 13 amino acids. V was clipped by 2 bases and J by 8 bases, with 12 bases between them.